This TCR beta chain came from a study of blood T cell repertoires in COVID-19. As for the study in general: The samples span acute and convalescent COVID-19 from the United States, Italy and Spain.

This clone came up a few times. In the authors' workflow: Nucleated cell number was recorded as an estimate derived from reference gene primer amplification. Clones were sequenced by immunoSEQ multiplex PCR, and TCRdb holds only the in-frame ones, with some missing. The V and J calls and clone size are taken from that table; D and trimming were inferred from the DNA. Of under 300,000 clones listed, around 85% are singletons. Donors were grouped by their self-reported clinical history. Trimming cost V 0 bases and J 4 bases, with 6 bases left between them. The CDR3 is made up of 14 amino acids. CDR1 and CDR2 (germline): LGHDT, YNNKEL (reference sequence).

The rearrangement joins TRBV3-1 (or the pseudogene TRBV3-2) to TRBJ2-2; D ambiguous. The TCR was taken from a woman aged 40 to 50 with acute COVID-19. The sequenced sample consisted of PBMCs or T cells enriched from blood (not recorded which). This chain's CDR3 is CASSQDPGTGELFF. CDR3 nucleotides: TGTGCCAGCAGCCAAGATCCAGGCACCGGGGAGCTGTTTTTT.